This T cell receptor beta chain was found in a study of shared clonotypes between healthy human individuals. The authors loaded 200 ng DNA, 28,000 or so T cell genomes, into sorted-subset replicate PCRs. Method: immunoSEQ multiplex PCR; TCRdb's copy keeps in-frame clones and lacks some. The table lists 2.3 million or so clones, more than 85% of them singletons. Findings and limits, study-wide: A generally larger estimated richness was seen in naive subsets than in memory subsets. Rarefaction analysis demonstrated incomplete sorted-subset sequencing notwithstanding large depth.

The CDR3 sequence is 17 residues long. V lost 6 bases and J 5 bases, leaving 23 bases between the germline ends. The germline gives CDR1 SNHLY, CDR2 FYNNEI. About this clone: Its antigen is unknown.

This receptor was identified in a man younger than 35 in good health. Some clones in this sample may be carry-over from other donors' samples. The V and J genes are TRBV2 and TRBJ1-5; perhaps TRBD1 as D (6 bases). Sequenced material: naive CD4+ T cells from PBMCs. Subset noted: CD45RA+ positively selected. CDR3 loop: CASSGPGGPRIYQPQHF. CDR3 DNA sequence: TGTGCCAGCAGCGGACCGGGGGGGCCCCGGATTTATCAGCCCCAGCATTTT.